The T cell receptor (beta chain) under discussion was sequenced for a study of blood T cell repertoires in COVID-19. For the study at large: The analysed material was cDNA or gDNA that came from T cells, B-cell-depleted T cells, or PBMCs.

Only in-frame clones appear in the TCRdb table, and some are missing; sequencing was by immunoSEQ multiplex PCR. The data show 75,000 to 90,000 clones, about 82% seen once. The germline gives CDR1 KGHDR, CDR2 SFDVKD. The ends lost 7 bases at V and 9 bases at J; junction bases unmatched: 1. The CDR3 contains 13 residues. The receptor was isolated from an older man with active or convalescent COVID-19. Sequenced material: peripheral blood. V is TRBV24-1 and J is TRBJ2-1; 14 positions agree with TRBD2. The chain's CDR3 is CATRGTSGSEQFF. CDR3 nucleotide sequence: TGTGCCACCAGGGGGACTAGCGGGAGTGAGCAGTTCTTC.